Shown below are 25 T cell receptor beta chains from a single sample sequenced in a study of T cells in women clearing cervical HPV infection. Assay: immunoSEQ multiplex PCR; the TCRdb copy retains only in-frame clones and omits some. The sample has tens of thousands of clones. Sequenced input: blood buffy coat. The receptors come from a woman between 18 and 70 years old with a cervical HPV16 infection that either progressed to CIN3+ or cleared (not recorded which).

Regarding this clone: The read falls 3 residues short of the CDR3 end, and the missing part is taken from the germline J gene. The chain carries TRBV18 and TRBJ1-2, with 8 bases matching TRBD1. From germline, CDR1 is KGHSH and CDR2 LQKENI. CDR3 size: 13 residues. CDR3 sequence reads: CASSPIDRGDYTF. The covered CDR3 bases are TGTGCCAGCTCACCGATAGACAGGGGCGAC.

Notes on this clone: The read comes to an end 3 residues before the CDR3 does, leaving the germline J gene to fill in the end. The rearrangement uses TRBV10-3 and TRBJ1-1; TRBD1 agrees at 8 bases. CDR1 and CDR2 (germline): ENHRY, SYGVKD. V lost 11 bases to trimming and J lost 4 bases; unmatched junction nucleotides: 3. CDR3 length equals 11 residues. CDR3 sequence: CASRGPTEAFF. The sequenced part of the CDR3 DNA is TGTGCCTCCAGGGGGCCCACTGAA.

With regard to this clone: Sequencing ends 3 residues short of the CDR3 end; the germline J gene provides the rest. V usage is TRBV5-1 and J usage is TRBJ1-3; D gene uncertain. Trimming shortened V by 0 bases and J by 1 base, and 17 bases separated the two germline ends. CDR3 length equals 18 residues. In germline, CDR1 is SGHRS, CDR2 YFSETQ. Incomplete CDR3 DNA: TGCGCCAGCAGCTTGGTTGACGGCGGCCCGAGGTCTGGAAACACC. Translated: CASSLVDGGPRSGNT. The CDR3 in its entirety is CASSLVDGGPRSGNTIYF.

A word on this clone: The read stops 3 residues short of the end of the CDR3; the missing end is completed from the germline J gene. The chain links TRBV9 to TRBJ2-7; 12 bases are a match to TRBD2. The germline CDR1 and CDR2 sequences are SGDLS and YYNGEE. The CDR3 runs 15 residues. Losses at the gene ends were 0 bases for V and 2 bases for J; bases not matched to a gene: 0. CDR3 loop: CASSVGLAGAYEQYF. CDR3 bases read: TGTGCCAGCAGCGTAGGACTAGCGGGGGCCTACGAG.

For this clone: The read terminates 3 residues ahead of where the CDR3 ends, so the germline J gene completes it. The chain links TRBV5-1 to TRBJ2-5; 7 bases map to TRBD1. CDR3 length equals 16 residues. The J segment lost 2 bases and the V segment lost 4 bases, leaving 11 bases of the junction unmatched. CDR1 SGHRS and CDR2 YFSETQ come from the germline V gene. Partial CDR3 DNA: TGCGCCAGCAGCCCTAGTCAGGCACAGGGGCAAGAGACC. The encoded protein is CASSPSQAQGQET. The complete CDR3 reads CASSPSQAQGQETQYF.

Note on this clone: The CDR3 extends 3 residues past the end of the read, so its final part is completed from the germline J gene. The gene calls are TRBV5-1 and TRBJ2-1, with TRBD2 identical over 11 bases. CDR1 and CDR2 from the germline V gene are SGHRS and YFSETQ. This CDR3 has 16 residues. V was clipped by 2 bases and J by 6 bases; unmatched bases: 7. The part of the CDR3 DNA that was read is TGCGCCAGCAGCTTAGGAGCTAGCGGGAGGATCAATGAG. Translating it yields CASSLGASGRINE. The complete CDR3 protein is CASSLGASGRINEQFF.

The CDR3 protein is CASRPERSTDTQYF. The sequenced part of the CDR3 DNA is TGTGCCAGCAGGCCGGAGCGGAGCACAGATACG. The chain uses TRBV2 and TRBJ2-3, with D possibly matching TRBD2 (5 bases). Coverage ceases 3 residues before the CDR3 finishes, and the germline J gene fills in the end. The germline V gene encodes CDR1 SNHLY and CDR2 FYNNEI. Trimming removed 6 bases from V and 0 bases from J, with 10 bases in between. The CDR3 consists of 14 residues.

Turning to this clone: The DNA ends 3 residues before the CDR3 does, and the rest of the CDR3 is filled in from the germline J gene. V is TRBV7-8 and J is TRBJ2-1; TRBD1 matches at 10 bases. Germline V gene data show CDR1 as SGHVS and CDR2 as FQNEAQ. The CDR3 is 15 amino acids. V gave up 5 bases and J gave up 9 bases; unmatched junction bases: 10. This CDR3 reads CASSLRTGGEGEQFF. The sequenced CDR3 bases are TGTGCCAGCAGCCTAAGGACAGGGGGTGAGGGTGAG.

As for this clone: The read ends 3 residues before the CDR3 terminus; that terminus is restored from the germline J gene. The chain has TRBV18 and TRBJ1-2; 10 bases map to TRBD1. Per the germline V gene, CDR1 is KGHSH and CDR2 is LQKENI. This CDR3 is 14 amino acids long. The CDR3 DNA, read in part, is TGTGCCAGCTCACCAGGGACAGGGGTTGGCGAC. Translation gives CASSPGTGVGD. The complete CDR3 sequence is CASSPGTGVGDYTF.

As to this clone: With the read ending 3 residues before the CDR3 end, the germline J gene is used to fill in that end. The rearrangement joins TRBV7-8 to TRBJ2-2; 8 positions match TRBD2. The J segment lost 0 bases and the V segment lost 5 bases, leaving 5 bases of the junction unmatched. The germline V gene has CDR1 SGHVS and CDR2 FQNEAQ. This CDR3 is 16 amino acids long. This CDR3 is CASSPRGGANTGELFF. Partial CDR3 DNA: TGTGCCAGCAGCCCTCGGGGGGGGGCGAACACCGGGGAG.

With regard to this clone: The sequence runs out 3 residues before the end of the CDR3; the remainder is reconstructed from the germline J gene. The genes are TRBV6-1 and TRBJ1-4; 11 bases agree with TRBD1. Germline V CDR1 and CDR2: MNHNS, SASEGT. The CDR3 contains 18 residues. With V trimmed by 2 bases and J by 5 bases, 10 bases remained unmatched. CDR3 amino acids: CASSENHGQGATNEKLFF. CDR3 DNA (partial): TGTGCCAGCAGTGAAAACCACGGACAGGGGGCCACAAATGAAAAA.

With regard to this clone: Read sequence stops 3 residues before the CDR3 end, and the germline J gene provides the missing end. The rearrangement uses TRBV18 and TRBJ2-5, with D maybe TRBD1 (7 bases). Per germline, CDR1 KGHSH and CDR2 LQKENI. V lost 0 bases to trimming and J lost 4 bases, with 12 bases between them. The CDR3 runs 15 residues. The CDR3 spells CASSPPGQGGETQYF. Incomplete CDR3 DNA: TGTGCCAGCTCACCACCCGGGCAGGGGGGAGAGACC.

CDR3 bases read: TGTGCCAGCAGTGCGAGCGGGAGGGCCGGTGGGGGGGAG. Protein product: CASSASGRAGGGE. The whole CDR3 reads CASSASGRAGGGELFF. J is TRBJ2-2 and V is TRBV2, with TRBD2 identical over 10 bases. The CDR3 end is not reached by the read, which stops 3 residues before it; the germline J gene fills it in. V shed 4 bases and J 8 bases; nucleotides not matched to a gene: 10. The germline V gene has CDR1 SNHLY and CDR2 FYNNEI. This CDR3 comprises 16 residues.

About this clone itself: The read terminates 3 residues before the CDR3 end, so the remaining end is supplied by the germline J gene. The V gene is TRBV24-1, the J gene TRBJ1-2, with D tentatively TRBD1 (5 bases). The V end was cut by 3 bases, the J end by 2 bases, with 12 bases between. This CDR3 has 15 amino acids. In germline, CDR1 is KGHDR, CDR2 SFDVKD. The CDR3 loop reads CATSDTGQENYGYTF. CDR3 bases read: TGTGCCACCAGTGATACCGGACAAGAAAACTATGGC.

On this clone itself: At one end, the junction sequence differs from germline, possibly due to a read error. The read stops 3 residues short of the end of the CDR3; the missing end is completed from the germline J gene. V usage is TRBV4-2 and J usage is TRBJ1-5; D possibly corresponds to TRBD1 (5 bases). Germline V gene sequence: CDR1 LGHNA, CDR2 YNFKEQ. The CDR3 totals 19 residues. The chain's CDR3 is CARSQGWRGGNSGNQPQHF. The covered CDR3 bases are TGTGCCAGAAGCCAAGGGTGGCGGGGGGGAAATTCTGGCAATCAGCCC.

On this clone: The read falls 3 residues short of the CDR3 end, and the missing part is taken from the germline J gene. This chain connects TRBV2 to TRBJ2-5; 10 bases fit TRBD2. With V trimmed by 2 bases and J by 5 bases, 5 bases remained unmatched. Germline loops: CDR1 SNHLY, CDR2 FYNNEI. The CDR3 is 15 residues long. CDR3 protein: CASSESAGGRETQYF. Partial CDR3 DNA: TGTGCCAGCAGTGAATCAGCGGGGGGGCGGGAGACC.

On this clone: The CDR3 extends 3 residues past the end of the read, so its final part is completed from the germline J gene. The chain uses TRBV19 and TRBJ2-3, with 10 bases identical to TRBD1. Germline V lookup: CDR1 LNHDA, CDR2 SQIVND (reference sequence). This CDR3 comprises 13 residues. J was trimmed by 4 bases and V by 8 bases; bases with no gene match: 3. The sequenced CDR3 bases are TGTGCCAGTGACAGGGGGCCCCCAGATACG. This codes for CASDRGPPDT. The full CDR3 is CASDRGPPDTQYF.

About this clone itself: The read stops 3 residues short of the end of the CDR3; the missing end is completed from the germline J gene. J is TRBJ2-3 and V is TRBV7-2; D gene ambiguous. The V end was cut by 7 bases, the J end by 2 bases, with 4 bases between. The CDR3 is made up of 11 amino acids. Germline-derived CDR1 and CDR2 are SGHTA and FQGNSA. CDR3 sequence reads: CASTFTDTQYF. The CDR3 bases that were read are TGTGCCAGCACATTCACAGATACG.

About this clone: The sequence runs out 3 residues before the end of the CDR3; the remainder is reconstructed from the germline J gene. The chain couples TRBV29-1 to TRBJ1-1; D may be TRBD1 (6 bases). The V and J ends lost 7 bases and 3 bases respectively, with 15 bases between them. CDR3 length: 13 residues. Looked up from germline, CDR1 is SQVTM and CDR2 is ANQGSEA. The CDR3 sequence is CSASGGPDTEAFF. The CDR3 bases that were read are TGCAGCGCGAGTGGGGGCCCGGACACTGAA.

Concerning this clone: The CDR3 end is not reached by the read, which stops 3 residues before it; the germline J gene fills it in. The chain couples TRBV2 to TRBJ2-7, with 9 bases matching TRBD1. V shed 5 bases, J shed 4 bases, and the junction held 6 bases outside the gene matches. This CDR3 contains 14 residues. CDR1 is SNHLY and CDR2 is FYNNEI in the germline V gene. The CDR3 DNA, read in part, is TGTGCCAGCAGTCTTGAGGGACAGGGTTACGAG. It is translated as CASSLEGQGYE. In full, the CDR3 reads CASSLEGQGYEQYF.

As for this clone: The sequenced fragment ends 3 residues before the CDR3 boundary, so the rest is inferred from the germline J gene. V and J are TRBV6-1 and TRBJ2-7, with D tentatively TRBD1 or TRBD2 (5 bases each). Germline loops: CDR1 MNHNS, CDR2 SASEGT. The ends were cut back, 3 bases at V and 3 bases at J, with 12 bases in the middle. The CDR3 loop spans 14 amino acids. CDR3 sequence: CASSERGAGYEQYF. The CDR3 bases that were read are TGTGCCAGCAGTGAGAGAGGGGCTGGCTACGAG.

Concerning this clone itself: Coverage ceases 3 residues before the CDR3 finishes, and the germline J gene fills in the end. The rearrangement uses TRBV11-2 and TRBJ2-7, with no clear D. Looked up from germline, CDR1 is SGHAT and CDR2 is FQNNGV. The CDR3 runs to 12 residues. V gave up 3 bases and J gave up 3 bases, with 6 bases separating them. CDR3 loop: CASSFQVYEQYF. The covered CDR3 bases are TGTGCCAGCAGCTTCCAGGTCTACGAG.

As to this clone: With the read ending 3 residues before the CDR3 end, the germline J gene is used to fill in that end. V gene TRBV30 combines with J gene TRBJ1-1; D might be TRBD1 (5 bases). The V gene's germline CDR1 is GTSNPN and CDR2 SVGIG (reference sequence). The CDR3 loop spans 14 amino acids. V shed 0 bases and J shed 6 bases, with 14 bases lying between them. The sequenced part of the CDR3 DNA is TGTGCCTGGAGTGTATATAAGGGGAAGGCTGAA. Translation: CAWSVYKGKAE. From start to end, the CDR3 is CAWSVYKGKAEAFF.

By frequency, this clone is medium-sized. The read finishes 3 residues shy of the CDR3 end, and the germline J gene is used to complete it. The J gene is TRBJ2-7, the V gene TRBV29-1; 11 bases align to TRBD1. Losses at the gene ends were 2 bases for V and 2 bases for J; bases not matched to a gene: 5. This CDR3 has 15 amino acids. CDR1 and CDR2 from the germline V gene are SQVTM and ANQGSEA. The CDR3 loop is CSVEPGQGAPYEQYF. The sequenced part of the CDR3 DNA is TGCAGCGTTGAACCTGGACAGGGGGCCCCCTACGAG.

CDR3 loop: CASSPNRGGANYGYTF. The CDR3 bases that were read are TGTGCCAGTAGTCCGAACAGGGGTGGGGCTAACTATGGC. This rearrangement joins TRBV19 to TRBJ1-2; 7 bases are a match to TRBD1. Read sequence stops 3 residues before the CDR3 end, and the germline J gene provides the missing end. With V trimmed by 5 bases and J by 0 bases, 9 bases remained unmatched. This CDR3 spans 16 amino acids. Germline V lookup: CDR1 LNHDA, CDR2 SQIVND (reference sequence). Supplemented by reference TRBV19 and TRBJ1-2, the full variable domain reads DGGITQSPKYLFRKEGQNVTLSCEQNLNHDAMYWYRQDPGQGLRLIYYSQIVNDFQKGDIAEGYSVSREKKESFPLTVTSAQKNPTAFYLCASSPNRGGANYGYTFGSGTRLTVV.